The T cell receptor beta chain described here comes from a study of a mutant IDH1 vaccine in newly diagnosed glioma. Study at large: Receipt of radiotherapy, temozolomide, or both preceded the study, and most received both.

The V gene end was trimmed by 2 bases and the J gene end by 7 bases; junction bases not matched to a gene: 4. Germline CDR1 and CDR2: MNHEY and SVGAGI. This CDR3 has 15 residues. Specified time point: week 11, during vaccination. Doses consisted of 300 ug of mutant IDH1 20-mer peptide each, paired with topical imiquimod. The data were produced by immunoSEQ multiplex PCR, yet TCRdb's version contains in-frame clones alone and is incomplete. The repertoire holds tens of thousands of clones, with approximately 80% as singletons. For this clone: Its matching antigen is unknown.

The chain joins TRBV6-5 to TRBJ1-5; 11 positions agree with TRBD1. The clonotype was recovered from a man younger than 45 with glioma. The sequences come from PBMCs, collected from a glioma patient whose treatment included an IDH1 peptide vaccine. CDR3 nucleotide sequence: TGTGCCAGCAGTTACACCGGGACAGGGGGGCAGCCCCAGCATTTT. This codes for CASSYTGTGGQPQHF.